This T cell receptor beta chain appears in the sequencing data of a study of T cell repertoires in cytomegalovirus infection. As for the study in general: Indications of both CMV infection and matching HLA type were provided by public TCR beta signatures.

This clonotype has more than one count but fewer than ten. What it binds is unknown. CDR3 length: 16 residues. Germline V gene lookup returns CDR1 MNHEY and CDR2 SVGEGT. V lost 4 bases and J lost 8, with 23 bases in between. Via MiXCR, TCRdb re-called the reads, giving one row per CDR3 protein. The sample shows about 900,000 distinct CDR3 sequences, roughly 30% of them seen only once. The sample was cultured CD8+ T cells from PBMCs, taken from culture after CMV antigen stimulation. This receptor was taken from a human donor in good health (CMV status not recorded). Some clones in this sample may be carry-over from other donors' samples. This chain uses TRBV6-2 or TRBV6-3 with TRBJ2-5; D call uncertain. The CDR3 loop is CASSSRGGPPKKTQYF. Here the CDR3 DNA reads TGTGCCAGCAGTTCTCGAGGTGGACCACCCAAGAAAACCCAGTACTTC.